This T cell receptor (beta chain) was documented in a study of shared clonotypes between healthy human individuals. Recent acute infections and vaccinations were absent in the healthy HIV-negative adult donors. Nashville, Tennessee was home to all donors, who were Caucasian adults. In this sample, this clone turned up once. Sequencing used immunoSEQ multiplex PCR; TCRdb keeps in-frame clones, though not all of them. The table records roughly 510,000 clones, over 75% of them present only once. Germline CDR1 reads MNHNY; CDR2 reads SVGAGI (reference sequence). CDR3 length: 15 amino acids. Trimming pared 2 bases from V and 6 bases from J, leaving 16 bases between.

This TCR was sampled from a woman aged 40 to 50 in good health. Some clones in this sample may be carry-over from other donors' samples. The sequencing sample was made of PBMCs. The chain joins TRBV6-6 to TRBJ1-2, with TRBD1 as a possible D gene (5 bases). The CDR3 reads CASSYKGTSLDGYTF. The CDR3, as DNA: TGTGCCAGCAGTTACAAGGGGACCTCCCTAGATGGCTACACCTTC.